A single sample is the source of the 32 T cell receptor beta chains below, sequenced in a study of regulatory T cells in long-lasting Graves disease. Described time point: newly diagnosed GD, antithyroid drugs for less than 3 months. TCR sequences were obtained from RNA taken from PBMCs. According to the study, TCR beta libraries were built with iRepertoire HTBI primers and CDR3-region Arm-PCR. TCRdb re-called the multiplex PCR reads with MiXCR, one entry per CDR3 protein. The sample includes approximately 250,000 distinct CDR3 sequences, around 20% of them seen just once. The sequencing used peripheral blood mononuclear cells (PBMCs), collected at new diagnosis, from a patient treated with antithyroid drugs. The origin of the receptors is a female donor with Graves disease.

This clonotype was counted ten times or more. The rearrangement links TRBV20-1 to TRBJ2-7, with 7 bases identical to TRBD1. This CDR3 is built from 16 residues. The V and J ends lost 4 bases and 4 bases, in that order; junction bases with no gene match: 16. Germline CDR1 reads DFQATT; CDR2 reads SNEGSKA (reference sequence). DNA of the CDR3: TGCAGTGCTACTCCGGGATGGGGCCAGGGGGTTTACGAGCAGTACTTC. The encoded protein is CSATPGWGQGVYEQYF.

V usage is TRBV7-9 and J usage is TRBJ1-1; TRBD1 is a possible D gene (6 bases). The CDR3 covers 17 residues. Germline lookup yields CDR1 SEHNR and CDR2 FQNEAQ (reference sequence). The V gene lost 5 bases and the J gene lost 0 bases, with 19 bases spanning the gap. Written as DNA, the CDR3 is TGTGCCAGCAGCCCTGGGGGGGGGGGGCTAATGAACACTGAAGCTTTCTTT. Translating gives CASSPGGGGLMNTEAFF.

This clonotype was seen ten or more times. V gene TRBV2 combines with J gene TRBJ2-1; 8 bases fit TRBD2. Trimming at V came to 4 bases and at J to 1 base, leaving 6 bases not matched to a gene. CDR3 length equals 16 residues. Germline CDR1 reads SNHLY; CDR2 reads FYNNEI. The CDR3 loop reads CASSVLGTRSYNEQFF. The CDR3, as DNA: TGTGCCAGCAGTGTCCTCGGGACTAGATCCTACAATGAGCAGTTCTTC.

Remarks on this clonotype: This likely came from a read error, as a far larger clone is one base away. For the CDR3, the DNA is TGTGCCAGCAGTTACTTTGGGTGGGGACAGAGTAGCGGGAGCTCCTACAATGAGCAGTACTTC. Translating it yields CASSYFGWGQSSGSSYNEQYF. The gene calls are TRBV6-2 or TRBV6-3 and TRBJ2-7; TRBD2 agrees at 9 bases. The germline V gene has CDR1 MNHEY and CDR2 SVGEGT. Trimming cost V 1 base and J 7 bases; bases outside gene matches: 26. The CDR3 extends over 21 amino acids.

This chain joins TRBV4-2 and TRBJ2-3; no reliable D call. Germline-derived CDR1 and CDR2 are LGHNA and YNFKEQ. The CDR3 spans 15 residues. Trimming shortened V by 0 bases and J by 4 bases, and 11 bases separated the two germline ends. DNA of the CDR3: TGTGCCAGCAGCCAAGAACCGGTAGACGCAGATACGCAGTATTTT. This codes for CASSQEPVDADTQYF.

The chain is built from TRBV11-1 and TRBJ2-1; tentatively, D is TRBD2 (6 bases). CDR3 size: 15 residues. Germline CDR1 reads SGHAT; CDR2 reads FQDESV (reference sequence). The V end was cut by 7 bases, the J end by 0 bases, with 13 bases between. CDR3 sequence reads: CASKGGESSYNEQFF. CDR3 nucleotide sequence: TGTGCCAGCAAAGGCGGGGAAAGCTCCTACAATGAGCAGTTCTTC. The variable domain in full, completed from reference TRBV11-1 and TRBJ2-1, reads EAEVAQSPRYKITEKSQAVAFWCDPISGHATLYWYRQILGQGPELLVQFQDESVVDDSQLPKDRFSAERLKGVDSTLKIQPAELGDSAMYLCASKGGESSYNEQFFGPGTRLTVL.

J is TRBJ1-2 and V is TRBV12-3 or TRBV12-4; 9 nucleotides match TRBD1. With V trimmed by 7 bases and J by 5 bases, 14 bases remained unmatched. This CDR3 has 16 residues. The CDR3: CASTLLQPGQGYGYTF. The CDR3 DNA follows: TGTGCCAGCACCTTACTCCAGCCGGGACAGGGTTATGGCTACACCTTC.

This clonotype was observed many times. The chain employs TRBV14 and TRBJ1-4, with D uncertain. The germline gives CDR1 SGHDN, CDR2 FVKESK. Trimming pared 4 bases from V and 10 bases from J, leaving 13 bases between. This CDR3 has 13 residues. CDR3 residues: CASSLSTGGKLFF. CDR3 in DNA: TGTGCCAGCAGCCTCTCAACGGGAGGAAAACTGTTTTTT. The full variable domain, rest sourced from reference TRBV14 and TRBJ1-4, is EAGVTQFPSHSVIEKGQTVTLRCDPISGHDNLYWYRRVMGKEIKFLLHFVKESKQDESGMPNNRFLAERTGGTYSTLKVQPAELEDSGVYFCASSLSTGGKLFFGSGTQLSVL.

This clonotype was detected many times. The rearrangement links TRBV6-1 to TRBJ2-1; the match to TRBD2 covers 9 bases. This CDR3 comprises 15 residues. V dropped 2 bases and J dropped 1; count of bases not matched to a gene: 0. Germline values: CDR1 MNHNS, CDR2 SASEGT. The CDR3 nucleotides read TGTGCCAGCAGTGAACTAGCGGGATCCTACAATGAGCAGTTCTTC. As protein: CASSELAGSYNEQFF.

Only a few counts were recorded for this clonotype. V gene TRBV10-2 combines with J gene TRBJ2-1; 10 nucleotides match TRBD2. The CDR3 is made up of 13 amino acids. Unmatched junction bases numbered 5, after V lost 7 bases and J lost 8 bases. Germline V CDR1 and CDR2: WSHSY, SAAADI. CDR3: CASTERGGDEQFF. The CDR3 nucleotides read TGCGCCAGCACGGAGCGGGGGGGGGATGAGCAGTTCTTC.

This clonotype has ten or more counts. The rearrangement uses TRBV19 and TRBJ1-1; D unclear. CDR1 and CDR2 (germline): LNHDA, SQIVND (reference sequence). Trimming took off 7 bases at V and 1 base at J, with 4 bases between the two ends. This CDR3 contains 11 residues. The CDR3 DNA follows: TGTGCCAGTAAATCGAACACTGAAGCTTTCTTT. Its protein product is CASKSNTEAFF. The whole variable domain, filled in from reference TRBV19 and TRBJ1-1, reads DGGITQSPKYLFRKEGQNVTLSCEQNLNHDAMYWYRQDPGQGLRLIYYSQIVNDFQKGDIAEGYSVSREKKESFPLTVTSAQKNPTAFYLCASKSNTEAFFGQGTRLTVV.

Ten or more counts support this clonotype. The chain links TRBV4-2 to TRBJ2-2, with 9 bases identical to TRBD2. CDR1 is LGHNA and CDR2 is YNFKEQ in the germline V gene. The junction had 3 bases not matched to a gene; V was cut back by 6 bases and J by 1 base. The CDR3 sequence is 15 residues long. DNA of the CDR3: TGTGCCAGCAGGGCTAGCGGGGTGAACACCGGGGAGCTGTTTTTT. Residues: CASRASGVNTGELFF.

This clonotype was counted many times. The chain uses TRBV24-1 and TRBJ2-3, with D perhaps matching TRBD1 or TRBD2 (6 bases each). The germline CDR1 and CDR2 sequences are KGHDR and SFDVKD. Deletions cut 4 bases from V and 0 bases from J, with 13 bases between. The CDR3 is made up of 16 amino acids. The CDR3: CATSDPTGTSTDTQYF. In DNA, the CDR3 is TGTGCCACCAGTGACCCCACAGGGACTAGCACAGATACGCAGTATTTT.

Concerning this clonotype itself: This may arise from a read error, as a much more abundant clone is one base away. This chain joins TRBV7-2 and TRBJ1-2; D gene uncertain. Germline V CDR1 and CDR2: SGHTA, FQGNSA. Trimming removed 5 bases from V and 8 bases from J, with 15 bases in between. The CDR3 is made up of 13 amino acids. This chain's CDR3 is CASSPYRPLGYTF. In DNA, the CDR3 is TGTGCCAGCAGCCCGTATAGGCCTCTCGGCTACACCTTC.

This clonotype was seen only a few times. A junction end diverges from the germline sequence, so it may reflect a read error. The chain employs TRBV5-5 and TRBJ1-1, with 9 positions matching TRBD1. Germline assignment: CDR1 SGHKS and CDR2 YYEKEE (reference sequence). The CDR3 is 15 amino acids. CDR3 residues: CASSGGQGKDTEAFF. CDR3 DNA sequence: TGTGCCAGCAGCGGAGGACAGGGGAAAGACACTGAAGCCTTCTTT. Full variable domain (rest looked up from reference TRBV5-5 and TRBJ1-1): DAGVTQSPTHLIKTRGQQVTLRCSPISGHKSVSWYQQVLGQGPQFIFQYYEKEERGRGNFPDRFSARQFPNYSSELNVNALLLGDSALYLCASSGGQGKDTEAFFGQGTRLTVV.

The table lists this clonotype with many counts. The CDR3 sequence is CAGNEGQGFEQYF. The CDR3 region has the DNA TGTGCCGGAAACGAGGGACAGGGGTTCGAGCAGTACTTC. The J gene is TRBJ2-7, the V gene TRBV30, with 10 bases identical to TRBD1. Germline CDR1 reads GTSNPN; CDR2 reads SVGIG (reference sequence). The CDR3 has 13 residues. With V trimmed by 8 bases and J by 6 bases, 10 bases remained unmatched.

Here the CDR3 DNA reads TGTGCCAGCAGTATTCCTAGCAGGGGCATCGATGAGCAGTTCTTC. Residues: CASSIPSRGIDEQFF. The chain couples TRBV28 to TRBJ2-1; D may be TRBD1 (6 bases). The CDR3 totals 15 residues. Per germline, CDR1 MDHEN and CDR2 SYDVKM. Trimming stripped 5 bases from V and 8 bases from J, with 19 bases between.

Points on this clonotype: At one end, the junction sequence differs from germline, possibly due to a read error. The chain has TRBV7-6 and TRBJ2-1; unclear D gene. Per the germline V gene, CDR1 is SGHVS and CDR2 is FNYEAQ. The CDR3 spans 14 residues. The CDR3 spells CASSLDAGYNEQSF. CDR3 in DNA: TGTGCCAGCAGCTTAGATGCAGGCTACAATGAGCAGTCCTTC.

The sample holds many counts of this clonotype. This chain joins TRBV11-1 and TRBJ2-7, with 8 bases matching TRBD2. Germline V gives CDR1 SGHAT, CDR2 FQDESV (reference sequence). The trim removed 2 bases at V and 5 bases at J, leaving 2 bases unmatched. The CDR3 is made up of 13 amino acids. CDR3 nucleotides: TGTGCCAGCAGCTTAAGCGGGAGCCACGAGCAGTACTTC. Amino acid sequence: CASSLSGSHEQYF.

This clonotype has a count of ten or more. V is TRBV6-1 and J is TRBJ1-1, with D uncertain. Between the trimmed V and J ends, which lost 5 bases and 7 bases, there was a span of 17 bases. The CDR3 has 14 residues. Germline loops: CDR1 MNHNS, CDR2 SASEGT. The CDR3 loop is CASSPLTPGSEAFF. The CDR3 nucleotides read TGTGCCAGCAGTCCACTCACTCCCGGGAGTGAAGCTTTCTTT.

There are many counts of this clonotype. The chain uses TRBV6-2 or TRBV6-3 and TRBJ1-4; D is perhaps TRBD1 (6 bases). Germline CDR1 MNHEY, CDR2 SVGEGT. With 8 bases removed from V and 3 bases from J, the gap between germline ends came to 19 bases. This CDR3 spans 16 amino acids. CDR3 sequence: CASGRAFGGSNEKLFF. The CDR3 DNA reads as TGTGCCAGCGGGAGAGCCTTCGGGGGCTCTAATGAAAAACTGTTTTTT.

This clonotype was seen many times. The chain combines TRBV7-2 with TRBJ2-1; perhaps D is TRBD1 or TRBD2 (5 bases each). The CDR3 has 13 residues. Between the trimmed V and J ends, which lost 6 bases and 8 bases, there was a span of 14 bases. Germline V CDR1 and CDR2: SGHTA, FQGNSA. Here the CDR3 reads CASRPGQGHEQFF. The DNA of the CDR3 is TGTGCCAGCAGACCGGGGCAGGGCCATGAGCAGTTCTTC.

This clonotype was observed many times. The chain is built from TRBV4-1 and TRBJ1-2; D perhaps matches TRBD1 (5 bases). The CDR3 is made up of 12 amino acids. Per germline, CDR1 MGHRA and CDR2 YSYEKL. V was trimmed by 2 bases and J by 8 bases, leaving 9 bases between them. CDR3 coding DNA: TGCGCCAGCAGCCAATCAGGGCGAGGCTACACCTTC. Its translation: CASSQSGRGYTF.

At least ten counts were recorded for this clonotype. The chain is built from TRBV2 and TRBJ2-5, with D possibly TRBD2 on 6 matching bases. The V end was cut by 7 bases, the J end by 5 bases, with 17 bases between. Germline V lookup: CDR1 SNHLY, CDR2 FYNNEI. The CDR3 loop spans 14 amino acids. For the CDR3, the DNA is TGTGCCAGCAAAAGCGGGCCCTCCGGGGAGACCCAGTACTTC. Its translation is CASKSGPSGETQYF.

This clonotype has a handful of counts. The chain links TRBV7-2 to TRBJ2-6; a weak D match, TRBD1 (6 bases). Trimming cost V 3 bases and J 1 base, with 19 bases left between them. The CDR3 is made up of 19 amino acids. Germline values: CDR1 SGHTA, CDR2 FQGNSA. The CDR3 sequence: CASSFSLGDMASGANVLTF. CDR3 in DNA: TGTGCCAGCAGCTTCAGCTTAGGGGACATGGCGTCTGGGGCCAACGTCCTGACTTTC.

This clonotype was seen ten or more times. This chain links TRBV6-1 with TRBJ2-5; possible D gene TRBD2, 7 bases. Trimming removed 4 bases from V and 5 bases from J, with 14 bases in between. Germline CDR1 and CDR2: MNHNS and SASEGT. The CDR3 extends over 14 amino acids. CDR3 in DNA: TGTGCCAGCAGTGTTCGGGGGGCGTGGGAGACCCAGTACTTC. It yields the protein CASSVRGAWETQYF.

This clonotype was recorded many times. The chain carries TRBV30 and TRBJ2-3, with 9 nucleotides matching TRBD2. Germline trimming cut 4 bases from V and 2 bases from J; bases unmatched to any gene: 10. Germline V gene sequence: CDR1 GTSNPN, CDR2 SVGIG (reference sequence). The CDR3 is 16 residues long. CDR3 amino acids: CAWTRGLAGYTDTQYF. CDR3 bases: TGTGCCTGGACCCGAGGGCTAGCGGGATACACAGATACGCAGTATTTT.

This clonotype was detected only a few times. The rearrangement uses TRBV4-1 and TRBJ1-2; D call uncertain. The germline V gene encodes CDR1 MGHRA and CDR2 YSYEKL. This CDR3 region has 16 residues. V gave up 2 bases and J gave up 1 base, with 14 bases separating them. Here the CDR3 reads CASSQIVGEVNYGYTF. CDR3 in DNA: TGCGCCAGCAGCCAAATCGTCGGGGAAGTTAACTATGGCTACACCTTC.

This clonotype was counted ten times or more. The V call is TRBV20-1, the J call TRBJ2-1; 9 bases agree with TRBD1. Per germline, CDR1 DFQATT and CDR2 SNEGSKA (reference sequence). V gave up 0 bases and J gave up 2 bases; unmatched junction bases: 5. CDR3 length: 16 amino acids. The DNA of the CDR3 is TGCAGTGCTAGAGATAGGGGACAGGGAACCTACAATGAGCAGTTCTTC. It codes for CSARDRGQGTYNEQFF.

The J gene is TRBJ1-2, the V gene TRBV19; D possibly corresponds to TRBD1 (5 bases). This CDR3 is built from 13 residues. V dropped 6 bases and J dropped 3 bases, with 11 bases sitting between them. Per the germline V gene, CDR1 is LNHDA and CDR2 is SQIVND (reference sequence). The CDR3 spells CASRARGDYGYTF. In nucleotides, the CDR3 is TGTGCCAGTAGGGCCCGGGGGGACTATGGCTACACCTTC.

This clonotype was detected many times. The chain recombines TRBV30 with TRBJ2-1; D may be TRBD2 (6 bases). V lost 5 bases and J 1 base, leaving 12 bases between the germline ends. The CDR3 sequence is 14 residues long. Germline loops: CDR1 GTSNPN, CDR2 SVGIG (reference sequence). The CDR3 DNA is TGTGCCTGGGGGACTTCTCCTTCCTACAATGAGCAGTTCTTC. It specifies CAWGTSPSYNEQFF.

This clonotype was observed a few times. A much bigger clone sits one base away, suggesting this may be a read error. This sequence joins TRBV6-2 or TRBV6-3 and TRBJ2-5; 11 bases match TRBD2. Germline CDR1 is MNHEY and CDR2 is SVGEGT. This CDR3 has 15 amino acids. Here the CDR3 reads CASTGTSGGKEAQYF. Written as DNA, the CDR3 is TGTGCCAGCACGGGGACTAGCGGAGGAAAAGAGGCCCAGTACTTC.